This entry lists 9 T cell receptor beta chains sequenced from one sample in a study of memory CD4+ T cells and cytomegalovirus serostatus. Single viable CD3+CD4+CD8-CD45RO+ cells were sorted as the memory CD4+ T cells. This table comes from immunoSEQ multiplex PCR, and its TCRdb copy is limited to in-frame clones, with some not included. The table records about 50,000 clones, about 77% of them present only once. The specimen sequenced was memory CD4+ T cells from blood. These TCRs come from an adult in good health and CMV-seronegative.

This rearrangement joins TRBV28 to TRBJ1-3, with D unclear. The CDR3 covers 15 residues. With 1 base removed from V and 3 bases from J, the gap between germline ends came to 10 bases. Germline CDR1 reads MDHEN; CDR2 reads SYDVKM. DNA of the CDR3: TGTGCCAGCAGTTTATCGGCGGGAAATGGAAACACCATATATTTT. This codes for CASSLSAGNGNTIYF.

This chain connects TRBV6-6 to TRBJ2-7; 8 bases line up with TRBD1. V dropped 2 bases and J dropped 1; count of bases not matched to a gene: 1. The CDR3 has 14 amino acids. The germline V gene has CDR1 MNHNY and CDR2 SVGAGI (reference sequence). Here the CDR3 DNA reads TGTGCCAGCAGTTACCAGGGGGCATCCTACGAGCAGTACTTC. Protein product: CASSYQGASYEQYF.

The chain employs TRBV2 and TRBJ2-1; 7 bases line up with TRBD1. Germline V gene sequence: CDR1 SNHLY, CDR2 FYNNEI. Germline trimming cut 6 bases from V and 6 bases from J; bases unmatched to any gene: 5. The CDR3 runs 13 residues. The CDR3 region is CASRADRVNEQFF. CDR3 in DNA: TGTGCCAGCAGAGCCGACAGGGTCAATGAGCAGTTCTTC.

The V and J genes are TRBV6-5 and TRBJ2-4; unclear D gene. The germline V gene has CDR1 MNHEY and CDR2 SVGAGI. The CDR3 runs 14 residues. Trimming pared 5 bases from V and 5 bases from J, leaving 13 bases between. CDR3 nucleotides: TGTGCCAGCAGTCGGACCTGGGGTCAAAACATTCAGTACTTC. This sequence encodes CASSRTWGQNIQYF.

The chain employs TRBV28 and TRBJ1-1; TRBD1 agrees at 7 bases. The CDR3 has 14 residues. Looked up from germline, CDR1 is MDHEN and CDR2 is SYDVKM. J was trimmed by 0 bases and V by 4 bases; bases with no gene match: 2. CDR3 amino acids: CASSSGTVNTEAFF. In nucleotides, the CDR3 is TGTGCCAGCAGTTCAGGGACAGTGAACACTGAAGCTTTCTTT.

This chain connects TRBV19 to TRBJ2-3; tentative D call: TRBD2 (6 bases). Trimming pared 4 bases from V and 7 bases from J, leaving 15 bases between. This CDR3 is 14 amino acids long. Germline assignment: CDR1 LNHDA and CDR2 SQIVND (reference sequence). CDR3 sequence reads: CASSTPARGYTQYF. Written as DNA, the CDR3 is TGTGCCAGTAGTACCCCCGCGCGGGGCTATACGCAGTATTTT.

For the CDR3, the DNA is TGTGCCAGCAGCTCTGACACCTATTCCCCTGAAGCTTTCTTT. Protein product: CASSSDTYSPEAFF. The J gene is TRBJ1-1, the V gene TRBV5-4, with D unresolved. Germline-derived CDR1 and CDR2 are SGHNT and YYREEE (reference sequence). The V gene lost 3 bases and the J gene lost 6 bases, with 15 bases spanning the gap. This CDR3 is built from 14 residues. Filled out from reference TRBV5-4 and TRBJ1-1, the complete variable domain reads ETGVTQSPTHLIKTRGQQVTLRCSSQSGHNTVSWYQQALGQGPQFIFQYYREEENGRGNFPPRFSGLQFPNYSSELNVNALELDDSALYLCASSSDTYSPEAFFGQGTRLTVV.

The chain links TRBV6-5 to TRBJ1-2, with 10 bases matching TRBD1. Losses at the gene ends were 2 bases for V and 9 bases for J; bases not matched to a gene: 6. Germline CDR1 and CDR2: MNHEY and SVGAGI. The CDR3 runs to 14 residues. CDR3 residues: CASSYDDRGLSYTF. The CDR3 nucleotides read TGTGCCAGCAGTTACGACGACAGGGGGCTCAGCTACACCTTC.

The chain joins TRBV30 to TRBJ1-1; the D gene is possibly TRBD1 (6 bases). The germline gives CDR1 GTSNPN, CDR2 SVGIG (reference sequence). The CDR3 is 13 amino acids. V lost 5 bases and J 0 bases, leaving 10 bases between the germline ends. The CDR3 sequence: CAWSDSMNTEAFF. The CDR3 nucleotides read TGTGCCTGGTCGGACAGCATGAACACTGAAGCTTTCTTT.